This TCR beta chain was recorded in a study of blood T cells in healthy people across ages. Primers used in a second PCR of about 7 to 12 cycles were a sample-barcoded 5' primer and a J-beta primer mix. Each cDNA molecule was tagged by a template-switch adaptor with 12 random nucleotides. Via MiXCR, TCRdb re-called the 5' RACE reads, giving one row per CDR3 protein. The data show over 950,000 distinct CDR3 sequences, about 51% seen once. The CDR3 sequence is 14 residues long. V lost 4 bases and J 7 bases, leaving 16 bases between the germline ends. CDR1 is LGHNA, CDR2 YNFKEQ, per germline. This receptor was taken from a woman aged 60 to 75 in good health. The chain is built from TRBV4-2 and TRBJ1-2; D unresolved. The sequencing input was blood. The CDR3 reads CASSLSGGFSGYTF. DNA for the CDR3: TGTGCCAGCAGCCTAAGCGGCGGATTTAGTGGCTACACCTTC.